This T cell receptor (beta chain) originates from a study of blood T cells in healthy people across ages. Through a sample-barcoded 5' primer and a J-beta primer mix, a second PCR was run for roughly 6 to 11 cycles. TCRdb redid the calling of the 5' RACE reads with MiXCR, one entry per CDR3 protein. There are 1.5 million to 2 million distinct CDR3 sequences in the sample; around half occur only once, and about 2.1% lies in the top ten. Trimming at V came to 1 base and at J to 0 bases, leaving 7 bases not matched to a gene. CDR1 is LGHNA and CDR2 is YNFKEQ in the germline V gene. The CDR3 is 17 residues long. This clonotype showed up just a few times.

The receptor was derived from a woman aged 40 to 50 in good health. The chain carries TRBV4-2 and TRBJ2-7, with TRBD2 identical over 9 bases. Source material: blood. CDR3 nucleotides: TGTGCCAGCAGCCAAGGAACGCTAGCGGGGAGCTCCTACGAGCAGTACTTC. Protein: CASSQGTLAGSSYEQYF.